Listed here are 14 T cell receptor beta chains from one sample, sequenced in a study of glioma-infiltrating T cells. Using RNA template, CDR3s of TCR alpha and beta were amplified with iRepertoire arm-PCR. TCRdb redid the calling of the multiplex PCR reads with MiXCR, one entry per CDR3 protein. The top ten hold around 20% of the sample, which has around 150,000 distinct CDR3 sequences, around 40% seen once. The specimen sequenced was glioma tissue, nonneoplastic brain tissue, or PBMCs (not recorded which). These receptors were obtained from a human donor with low-grade glioma or glioblastoma, undergoing nonglioma brain surgery, or in good health (not recorded which).

The V call is TRBV2, the J call TRBJ1-3; D not resolved. The CDR3 covers 12 residues. In germline, CDR1 is SNHLY, CDR2 FYNNEI. Trimming shortened V by 7 bases and J by 1 base, and 5 bases separated the two germline ends. Here the CDR3 reads CASKLSGNTIYF. The CDR3 DNA is TGTGCCAGCAAACTATCTGGAAACACCATATATTTT. The full variable domain, rest sourced from reference TRBV2 and TRBJ1-3, is EPEVTQTPSHQVTQMGQEVILRCVPISNHLYFYWYRQILGQKVEFLVSFYNNEISEKSEIFDDQFSVERPDGSNFTLKIRSTKLEDSAMYFCASKLSGNTIYFGEGSWLTVV.

The rearrangement uses TRBV6-6 and TRBJ2-5; D unclear. The CDR3 has 14 residues. Germline CDR1 and CDR2: MNHNY and SVGAGI (reference sequence). The germline V and J ends were trimmed by 2 bases and 2 bases, with 9 bases remaining between them. CDR3 coding DNA: TGTGCCAGCAGTTACCGACCTTTTCAAGAGACCCAGTACTTC. Its translation: CASSYRPFQETQYF.

The V gene is TRBV18, the J gene TRBJ1-3; D is possibly TRBD1 (6 bases). CDR3 length: 17 residues. In germline, CDR1 is KGHSH, CDR2 LQKENI. V was trimmed by 0 bases and J by 1 base, leaving 13 bases between them. The CDR3 DNA is TGTGCCAGCTCACCACCTGCAACAGGGAATTCTGGAAACACCATATATTTT. Protein sequence: CASSPPATGNSGNTIYF.

This clonotype was detected a few times. The V call is TRBV7-9, the J call TRBJ1-3; D gene unclear. The CDR3 contains 12 residues. The V gene's germline CDR1 is SEHNR and CDR2 FQNEAQ (reference sequence). The ends were cut back, 1 base at V and 5 bases at J, with 3 bases in the middle. In DNA form, the CDR3 reads TGTGCCAGCAGCTTAGATCGAAACACCATATATTTT. This codes for CASSLDRNTIYF.

This chain joins TRBV5-1 and TRBJ2-1; D may be TRBD2 (6 bases). The germline V gene has CDR1 SGHRS and CDR2 YFSETQ. Trimming removed 5 bases from V and 4 bases from J, with 13 bases in between. There are 14 residues in the CDR3. CDR3 region: CASSTGLIYNEQFF. The CDR3, as DNA: TGCGCCAGCAGTACGGGACTTATATACAATGAGCAGTTCTTC.

This clonotype has a handful of counts. The chain recombines TRBV10-3 with TRBJ1-6; 7 positions match TRBD1. V lost 0 bases, J lost 4 bases, and 3 bases stayed unmatched. This CDR3 is built from 16 residues. Germline V gene sequence: CDR1 ENHRY, CDR2 SYGVKD. The CDR3 region has the DNA TGTGCCATCAGTGAGTCGGGGACAGCATATAATTCACCCCTCCACTTT. Encoded protein: CAISESGTAYNSPLHF.

The rearrangement joins TRBV11-3 to TRBJ2-4; 10 bases agree with TRBD2. The V gene end was trimmed by 5 bases and the J gene end by 9 bases; junction bases not matched to a gene: 4. The germline CDR1 and CDR2 sequences are SGHNT and YENEEA. The CDR3 spans 13 residues. The CDR3 region is CASSTSGVGIQYF. The CDR3 DNA sequence: TGTGCCAGCAGCACTAGCGGGGTAGGCATTCAGTACTTC.

This sequence joins TRBV7-2 and TRBJ2-5, with 8 bases that match TRBD1. CDR1 and CDR2 from the germline V gene are SGHTA and FQGNSA. The CDR3 is 14 amino acids. The junction had 6 bases not matched to a gene; V was cut back by 4 bases and J by 5 bases. CDR3 in DNA: TGTGCCAGCAGCTCAACAGGGGGGACCGAGACCCAGTACTTC. Protein: CASSSTGGTETQYF. The complete variable domain, with remaining parts taken from reference TRBV7-2 and TRBJ2-5, reads GAGVSQSPSNKVTEKGKDVELRCDPISGHTALYWYRQSLGQGLEFLIYFQGNSAPDKSGLPSDRFSAERTGGSVSTLTIQRTQQEDSAVYLCASSSTGGTETQYFGPGTRLLVL.

V is TRBV6-1 and J is TRBJ2-3; 7 bases line up with TRBD1. Germline CDR1 MNHNS, CDR2 SASEGT. Trimming at V came to 6 bases and at J to 1 base, leaving 10 bases not matched to a gene. The CDR3 contains 16 residues. The CDR3 nucleotides read TGTGCCAGCAGAAGAGCGAATCAGGGGGGCACAGATACGCAGTATTTT. Its protein is CASRRANQGGTDTQYF.

This chain links TRBV6-2 or TRBV6-3 with TRBJ2-5; 7 bases align to TRBD1. Germline V gene data show CDR1 as MNHEY and CDR2 as SVGEGT. The CDR3 contains 12 residues. Trimming removed 9 bases from V and 4 bases from J; junction bases left unmatched: 5. For the CDR3, the DNA is TGTGCCAGTAACCGACAGGGAGAGACCCAGTACTTC. It specifies CASNRQGETQYF.

This clonotype was detected many times. This rearrangement joins TRBV6-2 or TRBV6-3 to TRBJ1-5; D ambiguous. CDR1 MNHEY and CDR2 SVGEGT come from the germline V gene. There are 16 residues in the CDR3. Trimming removed 1 base from V and 1 base from J, with 11 bases in between. The CDR3 reads CASSYFSGLSNQPQHF. CDR3 DNA: TGTGCCAGCAGTTACTTTTCGGGGTTAAGCAATCAGCCCCAGCATTTT.

J is TRBJ2-2 and V is TRBV28, with TRBD2 as a possible D gene (6 bases). Germline-derived CDR1 and CDR2 are MDHEN and SYDVKM. Trimming took 7 bases from V and 6 from J, leaving 21 bases between them. This CDR3 comprises 16 residues. As DNA, the CDR3 is TGTGCCAGCAAGCCCTCTAGCGAGAGTTATGCCGGGGAGCTGTTTTTT. It translates to CASKPSSESYAGELFF.

This clonotype was counted at least ten times. The chain joins TRBV27 to TRBJ2-1; no firm D call. V was pared by 7 bases and J by 9 bases, with 13 bases between. Germline CDR1 reads MNHEY; CDR2 reads SMNVEV (reference sequence). CDR3 size: 12 residues. This CDR3 reads CASTGDWTEQFF. In DNA form, the CDR3 reads TGTGCCAGCACCGGAGACTGGACTGAGCAGTTCTTC.

As for this clonotype: A much larger clone lies a single base off, so this may be a read error. The rearrangement uses TRBV2 and TRBJ2-5; D not certain. The CDR3 loop spans 13 amino acids. Trimming shortened V by 8 bases and J by 0 bases, and 10 bases separated the two germline ends. Per the germline V gene, CDR1 is SNHLY and CDR2 is FYNNEI. The CDR3, as DNA: TGTGCCAGCCAACTGAACTACCAAGAGACCCAGTACTTC. This translates into CASQLNYQETQYF.